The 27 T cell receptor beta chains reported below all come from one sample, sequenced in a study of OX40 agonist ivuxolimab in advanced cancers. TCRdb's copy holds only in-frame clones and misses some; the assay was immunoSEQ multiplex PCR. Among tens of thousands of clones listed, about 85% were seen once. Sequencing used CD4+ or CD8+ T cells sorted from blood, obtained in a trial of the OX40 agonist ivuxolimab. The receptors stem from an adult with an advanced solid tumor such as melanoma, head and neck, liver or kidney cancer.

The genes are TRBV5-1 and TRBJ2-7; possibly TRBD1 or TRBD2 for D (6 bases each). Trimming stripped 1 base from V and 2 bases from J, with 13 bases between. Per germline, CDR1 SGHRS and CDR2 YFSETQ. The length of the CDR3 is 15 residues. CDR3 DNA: TGCGCCAGCAGCTTGAGGGGGACTTTAACCTACGAGCAGTACTTC. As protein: CASSLRGTLTYEQYF.

CDR3 sequence (DNA): TGTGCCACCCTCTCCCCGGACGGCAACAATCAGCCCCAGCATTTT. Amino acid sequence: CATLSPDGNNQPQHF. The gene calls are TRBV10-3 and TRBJ1-5; D is unresolved. CDR3 length: 15 residues. Per germline, CDR1 ENHRY and CDR2 SYGVKD. V gave up 10 bases and J gave up 3 bases, with 19 bases separating them.

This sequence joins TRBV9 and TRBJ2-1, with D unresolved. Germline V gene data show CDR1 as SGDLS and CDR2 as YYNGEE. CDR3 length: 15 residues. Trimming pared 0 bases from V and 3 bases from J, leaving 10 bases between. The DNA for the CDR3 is TGTGCCAGCAGCGTAGATGGTGCCCACTACAATGAGCAGTTCTTC. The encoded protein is CASSVDGAHYNEQFF. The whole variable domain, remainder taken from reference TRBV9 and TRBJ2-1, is DSGVTQTPKHLITATGQRVTLRCSPRSGDLSVYWYQQSLDQGLQFLIQYYNGEERAKGNILERFSAQQFPDLHSELNLSSLELGDSALYFCASSVDGAHYNEQFFGPGTRLTVL.

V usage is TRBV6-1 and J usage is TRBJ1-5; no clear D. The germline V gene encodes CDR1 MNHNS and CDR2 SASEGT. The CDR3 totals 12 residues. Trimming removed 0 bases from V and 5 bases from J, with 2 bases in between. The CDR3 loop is CASSEADQPQHF. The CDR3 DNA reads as TGTGCCAGCAGTGAAGCCGATCAGCCCCAGCATTTT.

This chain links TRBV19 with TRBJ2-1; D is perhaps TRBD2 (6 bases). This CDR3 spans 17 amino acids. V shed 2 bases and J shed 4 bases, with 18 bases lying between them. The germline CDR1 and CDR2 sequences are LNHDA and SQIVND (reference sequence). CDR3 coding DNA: TGTGCCAGTAGTATATTGGAGGGGCGGGTTTCGTACAATGAGCAGTTCTTC. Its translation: CASSILEGRVSYNEQFF.

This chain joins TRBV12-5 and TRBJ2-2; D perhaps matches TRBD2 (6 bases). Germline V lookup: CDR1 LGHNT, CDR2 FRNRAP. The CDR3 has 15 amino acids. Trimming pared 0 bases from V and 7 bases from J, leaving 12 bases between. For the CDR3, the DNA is TGTGCTAGTGGTTTGGTACGTGGGAGGATCGGGGAGCTGTTTTTT. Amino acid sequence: CASGLVRGRIGELFF.

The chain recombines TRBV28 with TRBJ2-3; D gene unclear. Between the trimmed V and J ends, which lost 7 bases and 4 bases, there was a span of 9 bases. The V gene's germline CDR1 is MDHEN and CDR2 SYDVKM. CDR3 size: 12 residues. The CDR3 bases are TGTGCCAGCAACGGTGGCGCAGATACGCAGTATTTT. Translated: CASNGGADTQYF. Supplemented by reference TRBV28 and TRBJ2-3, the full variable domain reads DVKVTQSSRYLVKRTGEKVFLECVQDMDHENMFWYRQDPGLGLRLIYFSYDVKMKEKGDIPEGYSVSREKKERFSLILESASTNQTSMYLCASNGGADTQYFGPGTRLTVL.

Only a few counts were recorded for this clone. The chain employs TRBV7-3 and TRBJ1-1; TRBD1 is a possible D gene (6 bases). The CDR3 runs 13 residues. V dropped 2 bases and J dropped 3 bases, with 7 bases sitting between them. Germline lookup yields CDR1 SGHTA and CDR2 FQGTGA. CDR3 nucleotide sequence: TGTGCCAGCAGCTTAGAGGGGGACACTGAAGCTTTCTTT. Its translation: CASSLEGDTEAFF.

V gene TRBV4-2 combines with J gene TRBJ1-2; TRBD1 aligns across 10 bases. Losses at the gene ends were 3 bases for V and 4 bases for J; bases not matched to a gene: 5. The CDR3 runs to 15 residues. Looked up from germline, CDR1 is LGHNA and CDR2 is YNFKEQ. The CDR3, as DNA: TGTGCCAGCAGCCAGAGGACAGGGGGGACCTATGGCTACACCTTC. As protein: CASSQRTGGTYGYTF.

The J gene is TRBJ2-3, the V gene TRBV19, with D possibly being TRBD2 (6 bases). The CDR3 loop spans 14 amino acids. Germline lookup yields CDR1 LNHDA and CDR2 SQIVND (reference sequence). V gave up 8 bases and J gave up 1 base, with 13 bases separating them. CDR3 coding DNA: TGTGCCAGTTCCCCCGGCGGGGGCACAGATACGCAGTATTTT. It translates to CASSPGGGTDTQYF.

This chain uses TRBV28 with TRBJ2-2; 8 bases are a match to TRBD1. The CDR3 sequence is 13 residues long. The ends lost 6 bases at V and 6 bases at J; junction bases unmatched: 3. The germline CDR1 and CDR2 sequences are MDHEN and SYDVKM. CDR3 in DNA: TGTGCCAGCAGACGGACAGGGCCCGGGGAGCTGTTTTTT. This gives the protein CASRRTGPGELFF.

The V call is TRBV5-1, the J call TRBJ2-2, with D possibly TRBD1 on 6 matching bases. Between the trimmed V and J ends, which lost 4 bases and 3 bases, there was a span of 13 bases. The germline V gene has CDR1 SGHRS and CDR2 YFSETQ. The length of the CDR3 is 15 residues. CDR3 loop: CASSASGADTGELFF. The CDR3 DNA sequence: TGCGCCAGCAGCGCATCAGGGGCAGACACCGGGGAGCTGTTTTTT.

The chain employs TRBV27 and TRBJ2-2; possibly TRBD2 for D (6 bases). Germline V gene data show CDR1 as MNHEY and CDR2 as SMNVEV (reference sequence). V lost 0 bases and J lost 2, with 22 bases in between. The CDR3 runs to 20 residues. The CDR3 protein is CASSLSREFGGLPNTGELFF. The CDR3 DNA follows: TGTGCCAGCAGTTTATCGCGGGAATTTGGCGGACTGCCCAACACCGGGGAGCTGTTTTTT.

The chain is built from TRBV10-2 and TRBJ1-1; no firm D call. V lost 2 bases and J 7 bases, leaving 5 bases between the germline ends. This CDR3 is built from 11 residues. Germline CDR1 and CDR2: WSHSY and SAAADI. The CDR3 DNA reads TGCGCCAGCAGTGAGGGGGTTGAAGCTTTCTTT. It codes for CASSEGVEAFF.

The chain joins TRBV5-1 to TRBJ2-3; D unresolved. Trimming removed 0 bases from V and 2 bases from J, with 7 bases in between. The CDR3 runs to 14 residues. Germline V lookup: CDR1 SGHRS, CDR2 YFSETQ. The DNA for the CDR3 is TGCGCCAGCAGCTTGGACAAAGCCACAGATACGCAGTATTTT. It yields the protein CASSLDKATDTQYF.

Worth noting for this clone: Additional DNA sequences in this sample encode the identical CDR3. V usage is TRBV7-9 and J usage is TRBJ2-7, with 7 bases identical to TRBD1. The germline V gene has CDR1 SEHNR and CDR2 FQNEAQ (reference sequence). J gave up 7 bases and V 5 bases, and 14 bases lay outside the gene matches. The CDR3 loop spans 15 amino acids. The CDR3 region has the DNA TGTGCCAGCAGCCAGAGGCGAGGGGGCTTTGGAGAGCAGTACTTC. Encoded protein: CASSQRRGGFGEQYF.

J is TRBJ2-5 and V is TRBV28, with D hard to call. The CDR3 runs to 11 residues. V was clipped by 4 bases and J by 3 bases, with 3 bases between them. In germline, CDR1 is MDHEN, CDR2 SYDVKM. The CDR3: CASSYEETQYF. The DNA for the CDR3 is TGTGCCAGCAGTTATGAAGAGACCCAGTACTTC.

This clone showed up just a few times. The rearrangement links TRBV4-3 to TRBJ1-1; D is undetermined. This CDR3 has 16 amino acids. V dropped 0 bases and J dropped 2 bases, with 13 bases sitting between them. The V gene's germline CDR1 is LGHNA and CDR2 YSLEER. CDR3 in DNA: TGCGCCAGCAGCCAAGAGGGAGGACGAGGAAACACTGAAGCTTTCTTT. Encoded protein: CASSQEGGRGNTEAFF.

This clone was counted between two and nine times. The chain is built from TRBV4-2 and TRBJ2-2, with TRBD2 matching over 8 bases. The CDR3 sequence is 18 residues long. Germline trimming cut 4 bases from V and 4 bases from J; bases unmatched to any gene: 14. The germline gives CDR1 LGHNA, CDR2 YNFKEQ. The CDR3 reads CASSRELPGLGRTGELFF. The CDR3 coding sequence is TGTGCCAGCAGCCGAGAATTACCGGGACTAGGTCGCACCGGGGAGCTGTTTTTT.

Written as DNA, the CDR3 is TGTGCCATCAGTGAGGGTGAAGGCGCCGATGAGCAGTTCTTC. Amino acid sequence: CAISEGEGADEQFF. The chain couples TRBV10-3 to TRBJ2-1; D gene uncertain. This CDR3 spans 14 amino acids. V lost 2 bases and J lost 8, with 13 bases in between. Germline CDR1 reads ENHRY; CDR2 reads SYGVKD.

CDR3 DNA: TGTGCCAGCAGCGTAGCTAGTGCTAGCGGGAGTTCAAGAGGAGATACGCAGTATTTT. It yields the protein CASSVASASGSSRGDTQYF. This chain joins TRBV9 and TRBJ2-3; 10 bases match TRBD2. This CDR3 is 19 amino acids long. Looked up from germline, CDR1 is SGDLS and CDR2 is YYNGEE. After removal of 0 bases from V and 5 bases from J, the junction contained 15 bases not matched to a gene.

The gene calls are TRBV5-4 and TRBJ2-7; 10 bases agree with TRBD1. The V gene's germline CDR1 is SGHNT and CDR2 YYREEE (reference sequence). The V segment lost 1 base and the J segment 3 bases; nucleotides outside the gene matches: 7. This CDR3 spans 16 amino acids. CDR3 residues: CASSLNPRDRGYEQYF. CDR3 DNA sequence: TGTGCCAGCAGCTTGAACCCCCGGGACAGGGGCTACGAGCAGTACTTC. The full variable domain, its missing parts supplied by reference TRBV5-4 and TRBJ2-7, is ETGVTQSPTHLIKTRGQQVTLRCSSQSGHNTVSWYQQALGQGPQFIFQYYREEENGRGNFPPRFSGLQFPNYSSELNVNALELDDSALYLCASSLNPRDRGYEQYFGPGTRLTVT.

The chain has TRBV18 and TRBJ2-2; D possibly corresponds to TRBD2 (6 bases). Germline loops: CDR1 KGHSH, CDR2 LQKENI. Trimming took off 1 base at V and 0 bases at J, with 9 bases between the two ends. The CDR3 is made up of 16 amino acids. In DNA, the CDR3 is TGTGCCAGCTCACCACGGAGCGGGTCGAACACCGGGGAGCTGTTTTTT. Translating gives CASSPRSGSNTGELFF.

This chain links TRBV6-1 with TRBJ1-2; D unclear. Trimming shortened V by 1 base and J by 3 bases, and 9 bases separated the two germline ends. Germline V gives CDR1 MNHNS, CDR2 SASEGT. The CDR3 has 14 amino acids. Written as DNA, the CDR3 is TGTGCCAGCAGTGAAGAAACAGCCTACTATGGCTACACCTTC. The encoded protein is CASSEETAYYGYTF.

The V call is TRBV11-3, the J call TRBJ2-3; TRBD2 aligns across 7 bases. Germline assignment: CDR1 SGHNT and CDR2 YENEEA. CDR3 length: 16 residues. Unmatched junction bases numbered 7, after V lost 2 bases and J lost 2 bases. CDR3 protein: CASSLTWRESTDTQYF. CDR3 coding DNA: TGTGCCAGCAGCTTAACTTGGCGGGAGTCCACAGATACGCAGTATTTT.

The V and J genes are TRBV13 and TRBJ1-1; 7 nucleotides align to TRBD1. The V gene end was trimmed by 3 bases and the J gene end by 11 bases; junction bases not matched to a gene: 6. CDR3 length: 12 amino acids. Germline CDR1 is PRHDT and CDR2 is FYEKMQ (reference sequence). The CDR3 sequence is CASSLGLQGAFF. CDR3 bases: TGTGCCAGCAGCTTGGGGTTACAGGGGGCTTTCTTT.

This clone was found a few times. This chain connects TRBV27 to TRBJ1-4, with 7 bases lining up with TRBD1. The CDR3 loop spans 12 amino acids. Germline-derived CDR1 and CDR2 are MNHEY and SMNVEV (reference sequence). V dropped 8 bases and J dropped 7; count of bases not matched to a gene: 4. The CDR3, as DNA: TGTGCCAGCGGAAACAGGGGTGAAAAACTGTTTTTT. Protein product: CASGNRGEKLFF.